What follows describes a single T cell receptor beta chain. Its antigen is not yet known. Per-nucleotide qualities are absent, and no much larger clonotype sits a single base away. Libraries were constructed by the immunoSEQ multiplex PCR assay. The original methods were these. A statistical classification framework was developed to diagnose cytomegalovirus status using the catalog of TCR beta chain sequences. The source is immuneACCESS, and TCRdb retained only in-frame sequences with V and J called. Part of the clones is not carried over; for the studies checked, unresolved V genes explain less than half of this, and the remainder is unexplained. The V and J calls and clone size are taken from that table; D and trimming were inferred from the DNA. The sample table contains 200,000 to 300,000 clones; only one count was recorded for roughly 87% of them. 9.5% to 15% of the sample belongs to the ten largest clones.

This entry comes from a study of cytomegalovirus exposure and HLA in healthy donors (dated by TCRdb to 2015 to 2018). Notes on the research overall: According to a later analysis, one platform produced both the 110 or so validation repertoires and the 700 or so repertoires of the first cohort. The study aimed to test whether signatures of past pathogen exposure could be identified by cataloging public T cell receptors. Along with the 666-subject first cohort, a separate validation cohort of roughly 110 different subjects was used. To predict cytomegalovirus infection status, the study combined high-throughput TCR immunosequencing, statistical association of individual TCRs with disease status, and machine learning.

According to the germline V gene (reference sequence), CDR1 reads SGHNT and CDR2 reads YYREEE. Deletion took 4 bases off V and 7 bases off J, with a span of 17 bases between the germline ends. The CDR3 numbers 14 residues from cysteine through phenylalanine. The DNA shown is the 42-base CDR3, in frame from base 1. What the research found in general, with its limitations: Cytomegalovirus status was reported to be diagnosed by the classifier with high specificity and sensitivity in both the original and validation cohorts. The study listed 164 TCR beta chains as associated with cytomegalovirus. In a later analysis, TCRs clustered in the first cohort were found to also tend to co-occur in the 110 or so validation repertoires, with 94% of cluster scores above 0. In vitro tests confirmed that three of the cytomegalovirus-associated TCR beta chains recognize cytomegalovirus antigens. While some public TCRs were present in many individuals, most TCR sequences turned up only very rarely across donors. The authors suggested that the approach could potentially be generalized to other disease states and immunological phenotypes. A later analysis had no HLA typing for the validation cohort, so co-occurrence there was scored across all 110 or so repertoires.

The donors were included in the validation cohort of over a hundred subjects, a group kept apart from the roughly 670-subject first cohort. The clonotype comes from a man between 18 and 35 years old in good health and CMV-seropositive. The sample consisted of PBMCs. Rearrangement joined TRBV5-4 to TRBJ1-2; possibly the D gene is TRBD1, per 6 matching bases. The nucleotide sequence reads TGTGCCAGCAGCCCCCGGGGGCGTCAGGGTGGCTACACCTTC. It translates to CASSPRGRQGGYTF.